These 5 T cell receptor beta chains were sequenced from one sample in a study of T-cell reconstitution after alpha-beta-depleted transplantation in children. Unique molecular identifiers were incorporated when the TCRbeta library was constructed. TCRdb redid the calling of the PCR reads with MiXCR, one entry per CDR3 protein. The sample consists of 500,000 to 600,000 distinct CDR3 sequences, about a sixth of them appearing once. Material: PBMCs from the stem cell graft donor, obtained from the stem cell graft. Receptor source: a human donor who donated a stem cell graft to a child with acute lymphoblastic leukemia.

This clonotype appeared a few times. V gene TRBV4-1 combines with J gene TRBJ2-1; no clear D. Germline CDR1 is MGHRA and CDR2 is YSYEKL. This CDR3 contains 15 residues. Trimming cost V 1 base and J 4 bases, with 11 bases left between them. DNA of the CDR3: TGCGCCAGCAGCCAAGGCGAATTACCTTACAATGAGCAGTTCTTC. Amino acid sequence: CASSQGELPYNEQFF.

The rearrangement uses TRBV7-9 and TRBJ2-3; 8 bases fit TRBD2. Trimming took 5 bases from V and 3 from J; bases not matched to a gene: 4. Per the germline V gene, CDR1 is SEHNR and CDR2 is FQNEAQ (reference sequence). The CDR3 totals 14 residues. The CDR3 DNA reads TGTGCCAGCAGCGATACTAGCGGAACAGATACGCAGTATTTT. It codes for CASSDTSGTDTQYF.

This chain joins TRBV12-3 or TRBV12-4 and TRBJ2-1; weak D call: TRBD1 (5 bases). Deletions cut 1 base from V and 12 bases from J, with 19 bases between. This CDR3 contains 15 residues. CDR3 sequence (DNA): TGTGCCAGCAGTTTAGAGGGGAACTCTAGAATGGCGCAGTTCTTC. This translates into CASSLEGNSRMAQFF.

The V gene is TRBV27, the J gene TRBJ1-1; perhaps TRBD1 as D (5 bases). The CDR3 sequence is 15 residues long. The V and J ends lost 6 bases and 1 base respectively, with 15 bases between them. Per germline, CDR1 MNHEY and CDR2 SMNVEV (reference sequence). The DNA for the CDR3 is TGTGCCAGCAGCCCCCTGCAGGGAGGGAACACTGAAGCTTTCTTT. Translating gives CASSPLQGGNTEAFF.

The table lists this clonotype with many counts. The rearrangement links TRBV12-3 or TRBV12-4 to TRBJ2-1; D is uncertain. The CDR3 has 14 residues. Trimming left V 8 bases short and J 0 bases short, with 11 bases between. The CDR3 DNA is TGTGCCAGCCGGACGTCGCGCTCCTACAATGAGCAGTTCTTC. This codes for CASRTSRSYNEQFF.